These 6 T cell receptor beta chains were sequenced from one sample in a study of T cell changes during pregnancy in multiple sclerosis. Method: immunoSEQ multiplex PCR; TCRdb's copy keeps in-frame clones and lacks some. This sample has 81,000 or so clones, with roughly nine tenths found just once. The sequences come from PBMCs, collected in the first trimester of pregnancy. The receptor set was obtained from a female donor in good health, serving as a control in a pregnancy study. Some clones in this sample may be carry-over from other donors' samples.

The chain recombines TRBV9 with TRBJ1-1; D is unclear. The CDR3 length is 13 residues. CDR1 is SGDLS and CDR2 is YYNGEE in the germline V gene. Trimming cost V 4 bases and J 7 bases, with 14 bases left between them. The CDR3: CASSPRNSFEAFF. In DNA form, the CDR3 reads TGTGCCAGCAGCCCCCGAAACTCCTTTGAAGCTTTCTTT.

V gene TRBV27 combines with J gene TRBJ2-3; 12 nucleotides align to TRBD2. The CDR3 loop spans 14 amino acids. V gave up 6 bases and J gave up 6 bases; unmatched junction bases: 4. From germline, CDR1 is MNHEY and CDR2 SMNVEV (reference sequence). The CDR3 nucleotides are TGTGCCAGCAGCCGACTAGCGGGAGTGGATACGCAGTATTTT. Amino acid sequence: CASSRLAGVDTQYF.

The chain links TRBV2 to TRBJ2-2; no clear D. The CDR3 is made up of 15 amino acids. Trimming took 1 base from V and 2 from J, leaving 8 bases between them. Germline lookup yields CDR1 SNHLY and CDR2 FYNNEI. DNA for the CDR3: TGTGCCAGCAGTGAAGAACAGATTAACACCGGGGAGCTGTTTTTT. Translation gives CASSEEQINTGELFF.

This clone was found once. The chain uses TRBV5-4 and TRBJ2-3; D remains unclear. V was trimmed by 4 bases and J by 2 bases, leaving 8 bases between them. The CDR3 extends over 13 amino acids. Looked up from germline, CDR1 is SGHNT and CDR2 is YYREEE (reference sequence). The CDR3 loop is CASSRQNTDTQYF. In DNA, the CDR3 is TGTGCCAGCAGCCGCCAGAACACAGATACGCAGTATTTT.

As to this clone: At one end, the junction sequence differs from germline, possibly due to a read error. V and J are TRBV6-1 and TRBJ2-7; 13 nucleotides agree with TRBD2. From germline, CDR1 is MNHNS and CDR2 SASEGT. The CDR3 length is 15 residues. The CDR3 sequence is CASREGLAGDYEQYF. The CDR3 coding sequence is TGTGCCAGCAGAGAAGGACTAGCGGGAGACTACGAGCAGTACTTC.

The V and J genes are TRBV7-8 and TRBJ2-5; possibly TRBD2 for D (6 bases). The CDR3 contains 14 residues. In germline, CDR1 is SGHVS, CDR2 FQNEAQ. The V end was cut by 1 base, the J end by 2 bases, with 8 bases between. CDR3 nucleotides: TGTGCCAGCAGCTTAGGAGGGAGGCAAGAGACCCAGTACTTC. It is translated as CASSLGGRQETQYF.